This T cell receptor beta chain emerged from a study of shared clonotypes between healthy human individuals. This table comes from immunoSEQ multiplex PCR, and its TCRdb copy is limited to in-frame clones, with some not included. The sample records 900,000 to 1,200,000 clones, approximately 80% being singletons. This CDR3 is 12 amino acids long. The ends were cut back, 1 base at V and 9 bases at J, with 8 bases in the middle. Per the germline V gene, CDR1 is SGHAT and CDR2 is FQNNGV. The sequenced sample was memory CD4+ T cells from PBMCs. Subset given: CD45RA-negative fraction. The sequence derives from a young man in good health. Some clones in this sample may be carry-over from other donors' samples. The chain is built from TRBV11-2 and TRBJ2-3, with no clear D. The CDR3 DNA sequence: TGTGCCAGCAGCTTAGGGTGGCTGACGCAGTATTTT. Translated: CASSLGWLTQYF.